The clone carrying this TCR beta chain has a handful of counts. Its specificity is unknown. Findings of the study overall: The TCR gene usage of tumor memory CD4+ T cells clustered together with blood and lymph node memory CD4+ cells and with lymph node naive CD4+ cells.

V lost 5 bases, J lost 2 bases, and 8 bases stayed unmatched. The CDR3 contains 15 residues. Semi-nested PCR with Nested Universal Primer A followed constant-region reverse priming of full-length variable regions. TCRdb ran MiXCR on the 5' RACE reads and lists one entry per CDR3 protein. The repertoire includes 62,000 or so distinct CDR3 sequences, nearly 30% of them detected once, and about 2.5% sits in the top ten. The chain couples TRBV12-3 or TRBV12-4 to TRBJ2-7; 8 bases fit TRBD1. Sequencing input: tumor-infiltrating naive CD4+ T cells sorted from the breast tumor. Subset of the sample: naive CD4+ T cells, CD4+CD45RA+CD25-. This clonotype originated in a female donor with breast cancer. CDR3: CASSQADREAYEQYF. The CDR3 DNA sequence: TGTGCCAGCAGTCAAGCGGACAGGGAAGCCTACGAGCAGTACTTC.